A selection of T cell receptor beta chains follows, all from one sample in a study of T cell responses to AZD1222 COVID-19 vaccine. Assay used: immunoSEQ multiplex PCR; TCRdb lists only in-frame clones, some missing. The sample holds 150,000 or so clones, roughly 91% seen once. The sequencing used peripheral blood, collected on day 0 of AZD1222 vaccination. Receptor source: an adult in good health. CDR3s include the opening cysteine and the closing phenylalanine or tryptophan. Each record gives: clone size, D gene, J gene, V gene, CDR3 protein, CDR3 DNA. The D gene is left open where the match is weak. Expanded clones get a size class; other rows say once, few or many, or leave the size out.

>.|.|TRBJ1-1|TRBV10-3
CAISVNDLVEAFF
TGTGCCATCAGTGTTAACGACTTAGTGGAAGCTTTCTTT
>.|.|TRBJ1-2|TRBV12-3/TRBV12-4
CASSLTFYYGYTF
TGTGCCAGCAGTTTAACGTTTTACTATGGCTACACCTTC
>.|.|TRBJ2-5|TRBV4-1
CASSAGPLQETQYF
TGCGCCAGCAGCGCTGGACCGCTCCAAGAGACCCAGTACTTC
>.|TRBD1|TRBJ1-1|TRBV14
CASKGTGGYTEAFF
TGTGCCAGCAAAGGGACAGGGGGCTACACTGAAGCTTTCTTT
>.|TRBD2|TRBJ2-1|TRBV7-2
CASSLRPTSGGNNEQFF
TGTGCCAGCAGCCTTAGACCGACTAGCGGGGGAAACAATGAGCAGTTCTTC
>.|.|TRBJ1-6|TRBV27
CASTRQVFGNSPLHF
TGTGCCAGCACCCGACAGGTGTTTGGGAATTCACCCCTCCACTTT
>once|.|TRBJ1-5|TRBV15
CATSRGNQPQHF
TGTGCCACCAGCAGAGGCAATCAGCCCCAGCATTTT
>once|TRBD1|TRBJ1-2|TRBV23-1
CASSLRQGLWRGYTF
TGCGCCAGCAGTCTAAGACAGGGTCTTTGGAGGGGCTACACCTTC
>.|TRBD1|TRBJ1-5|TRBV6-5
CASSRTGQNQPQHF
TGTGCCAGCAGCAGGACAGGGCAGAATCAGCCCCAGCATTTT
>few|.|TRBJ2-2|TRBV5-1
CASSLGLGTGELFF
TGCGCCAGCAGCTTAGGCCTAGGAACCGGGGAGCTGTTTTTT
>few|.|TRBJ1-1|TRBV5-6
CASSLPDSVSTEAFF
TGTGCCAGCAGCTTGCCAGACAGTGTGTCCACTGAAGCTTTCTTT
>.|.|TRBJ1-2|TRBV7-8
CASSAAHGNYGYTF
TGTGCCAGCAGCGCGGCTCACGGGAACTATGGCTACACCTTC
>.|TRBD2|TRBJ2-3|TRBV10-3
CAIKETSGGDTQYF
TGTGCCATCAAGGAGACTAGCGGTGGGGATACGCAGTATTTT
>.|.|TRBJ1-1|TRBV15
CATSRGSGMNLLGGNTEAFF
TGTGCCACCAGCAGAGGGAGTGGTATGAATCTCCTAGGTGGGAACACTGAAGCTTTCTTT
>.|TRBD1|TRBJ2-1|TRBV7-3
CASSLTTGDDNEQFF
TGTGCCAGCAGCCTTACGACAGGGGATGACAATGAGCAGTTCTTC
>.|.|TRBJ2-2|TRBV29-1
CSVELSPGGIGELFF
TGCAGCGTTGAATTGTCCCCCGGGGGCATCGGGGAGCTGTTTTTT
>.|.|TRBJ2-1|TRBV10-3
CAISERGGPGYNEQFF
TGTGCCATCAGTGAGAGGGGGGGACCGGGATACAATGAGCAGTTCTTC
>.|.|TRBJ2-1|TRBV27
CASSTHGTPSYNEQFF
TGTGCCAGCAGCACGCACGGGACCCCCTCCTACAATGAGCAGTTCTTC
>once|TRBD1|TRBJ1-1|TRBV12-3/TRBV12-4
CASSTGQGVAFF
TGTGCCAGCAGCACAGGACAGGGGGTAGCTTTCTTT
>.|TRBD2|TRBJ2-3|TRBV7-3
CASSFPTSGGAPDTQYF
TGTGCCAGCAGCTTTCCTACTAGCGGGGGGGCCCCAGATACGCAGTATTTT
>.|.|TRBJ1-5|TRBV6-2/TRBV6-3
CASSSRGAPTNQPQHF
TGTGCCAGCAGTTCCCGGGGGGCCCCCACTAATCAGCCCCAGCATTTT
>.|TRBD2|TRBJ2-2|TRBV28
CASSLGLAENRNTGELFF
TGTGCCAGCAGTTTAGGACTAGCGGAAAACAGGAACACCGGGGAGCTGTTTTTT
>.|.|TRBJ1-1|TRBV4-2
CASSQRKRTWDEAFF
TGTGCCAGCAGCCAAAGAAAAAGGACATGGGATGAAGCTTTCTTT
>.|.|TRBJ1-1|TRBV5-1
CASSLDGGDNTEAFF
TGCGCCAGCAGCTTGGATGGGGGGGATAACACTGAAGCTTTCTTT
>.|.|TRBJ2-5|TRBV7-2
CASSPGETQYF
TGTGCCAGCAGCCCCGGGGAGACCCAGTACTTC
>.|.|TRBJ1-3|TRBV10-3
CAISDWAGTQNTIYF
TGTGCCATCAGTGACTGGGCAGGAACGCAAAACACCATATATTTT
>once|.|TRBJ1-4|TRBV10-3
CAISMEVSEKLFF
TGTGCCATCAGTATGGAGGTATCCGAAAAACTGTTTTTT
>.|TRBD2|TRBJ2-5|TRBV6-5
CASSYSAAGEGTQYF
TGTGCCAGCAGTTACTCAGCGGCGGGAGAGGGGACCCAGTACTTC
>.|.|TRBJ1-1|TRBV13
CASSLQYTEAFF
TGTGCCAGCAGCCTTCAATACACTGAAGCTTTCTTT
>.|.|TRBJ1-1|TRBV6-5
CASSYPRSEAFF
TGTGCCAGCAGTTACCCGCGGTCTGAAGCTTTCTTT
>few|TRBD1|TRBJ2-2|TRBV5-1
CASSVDRGRAGELFF
TGCGCCAGCAGCGTGGACAGGGGAAGGGCCGGGGAGCTGTTTTTT
>once|.|TRBJ2-3|TRBV5-5
CASSRTATDTQYF
TGTGCCAGCAGCCGGACAGCCACAGATACGCAGTATTTT
>.|.|TRBJ2-3|TRBV27
CASSAPGRQGRNTQYF
TGTGCCAGCAGCGCTCCGGGGCGCCAGGGGAGGAATACGCAGTATTTT
>.|.|TRBJ1-2|TRBV19
CASSAETHLYGYTF
TGTGCCAGTAGTGCAGAGACACACCTCTATGGCTACACCTTC
>.|.|TRBJ1-3|TRBV24-1
CATSDPRGLSGNTIYF
TGTGCCACCAGTGATCCCAGGGGTCTTTCTGGAAACACCATATATTTT
>once|TRBD1|TRBJ2-3|TRBV7-9
CASSFGTGVDTQYF
TGTGCCAGCAGCTTCGGGACAGGGGTAGATACGCAGTATTTT
>.|.|TRBJ1-5|TRBV19
CASNGATSGPQHF
TGTGCCAGTAACGGGGCAACCTCGGGGCCCCAGCATTTT
>.|.|TRBJ2-1|TRBV5-8
CASTYLNEQFF
TGTGCCAGCACCTACCTAAATGAGCAGTTCTTC
>.|.|TRBJ2-1|TRBV16
CASSQSRDGAAEQFF
TGTGCCAGCAGCCAATCTAGGGATGGGGCCGCGGAGCAGTTCTTC
>.|.|TRBJ2-7|TRBV18
CASSPDSAYEQYF
TGTGCCAGCTCACCCGACAGCGCATACGAGCAGTACTTC